This entry lists 4 T cell receptor beta chains sequenced from one sample in a study of shared clonotypes between healthy human individuals. Data came from immunoSEQ multiplex PCR; TCRdb stores just in-frame clones and leaves some out. Of over 400,000 clones in the sample, roughly 80% were seen once. The sample consisted of PBMCs. Every receptor here comes from a woman between 40 and 50 years old in good health. Some clones in this sample may be carry-over from other donors' samples.

This sequence joins TRBV2 and TRBJ1-1; TRBD1 might be the D (6 bases). The CDR3 runs 13 residues. V was clipped by 6 bases and J by 0 bases, with 8 bases between them. CDR1 and CDR2 from the germline V gene are SNHLY and FYNNEI. The CDR3 region has the DNA TGTGCCAGCAGGCCAGGGGTGAACACTGAAGCTTTCTTT. As protein: CASRPGVNTEAFF. Combining the CDR3 with reference TRBV2 and TRBJ1-1 gives the whole variable domain EPEVTQTPSHQVTQMGQEVILRCVPISNHLYFYWYRQILGQKVEFLVSFYNNEISEKSEIFDDQFSVERPDGSNFTLKIRSTKLEDSAMYFCASRPGVNTEAFFGQGTRLTVV.

This chain connects TRBV28 to TRBJ2-7, with 11 nucleotides matching TRBD2. Looked up from germline, CDR1 is MDHEN and CDR2 is SYDVKM. Trimming took 5 bases from V and 2 from J; bases not matched to a gene: 5. The CDR3 consists of 15 residues. The CDR3 here is CASSGRLAGTYEQYF. DNA of the CDR3: TGTGCCAGCAGTGGTAGACTAGCGGGGACCTACGAGCAGTACTTC.

The CDR3 sequence: CASSRREEETQYF. The CDR3 DNA reads as TGTGCCAGCAGCCGACGGGAGGAAGAGACCCAGTACTTC. V and J are TRBV11-3 and TRBJ2-5, with 7 bases aligning to TRBD2. Trimming took 5 bases from V and 3 from J; bases not matched to a gene: 3. There are 13 residues in the CDR3. Germline V gene lookup returns CDR1 SGHNT and CDR2 YENEEA.

The genes are TRBV2 and TRBJ2-1; 11 bases agree with TRBD2. Germline values: CDR1 SNHLY, CDR2 FYNNEI. The V gene end was trimmed by 2 bases and the J gene end by 0 bases; junction bases not matched to a gene: 12. This CDR3 has 20 amino acids. The DNA of the CDR3 is TGTGCCAGCAGTGAAAGACTAGCGGGAAGAACTTCTAGCTCCTACAATGAGCAGTTCTTC. Its protein is CASSERLAGRTSSSYNEQFF.